One sample yielded the 18 T cell receptor beta chains listed below, sequenced in a study of vaccination effects on CD4 cells after COVID-19 (dated by TCRdb to between 2021 and 2023). Library method: the immunoSEQ multiplex PCR assay. The clones in this table, taken by TCRdb from immuneACCESS, are in-frame only. Not every clone is retained; where verified, under half of the shortfall comes from an unresolved V gene, and the cause of the rest is unknown. A total of about 63,000 clones appear in this sample, roughly 75% of them only once. The top ten clonotypes cover 3% to 4% of the sample. In the ViraFEST assay, PBMC were stimulated with viral peptide pools, and TCR sequencing was then used to find antigen-specific CD4+ T cell clonotypes based on their expansion. After approximately 11 days of culture, CD4+ T cells were isolated with the EasySep CD4+ T cell isolation kit. None of the healthy vaccine recipients had a prior SARS-CoV-2 infection, which was confirmed by nucleocapsid antibody tests that came back negative both before and after vaccination.

Their recognized antigens are unknown. Specimen: CD4+ T cells from PBMCs cultured with HCoV-OC43 spike peptides, collected before COVID-19 vaccination. The cell subset or site label, as the study defines it: HCoV-OC43 spike overlapping peptide pool stimulation. The receptors shown here come from a human donor who received a COVID-19 vaccine.

For the CDR3, the DNA is TGTGCCAGCAGCTCGTCGACTAGCGCAGAGCTGTTTTTT. It encodes CASSSSTSAELFF. The chain recombines TRBV9 with TRBJ2-2; TRBD2 agrees at 8 bases. Germline assignment: CDR1 SGDLS and CDR2 YYNGEE. CDR3 length: 13 amino acids. The V segment lost 4 bases and the J segment 11 bases; nucleotides outside the gene matches: 7.

The genes are TRBV5-1 and TRBJ1-1, with D uncertain. The V gene lost 1 base and the J gene lost 0 bases, with 10 bases spanning the gap. The CDR3 sequence is 15 residues long. The germline CDR1 and CDR2 sequences are SGHRS and YFSETQ. The CDR3 nucleotides are TGCGCCAGCAGCTTGAGAGGCGGTATGAACACTGAAGCTTTCTTT. Amino acid sequence: CASSLRGGMNTEAFF.

This chain links TRBV5-1 with TRBJ1-1; D unclear. Per germline, CDR1 SGHRS and CDR2 YFSETQ. V lost 0 bases, J lost 4 bases, and 7 bases lay in between. The CDR3 loop spans 13 amino acids. The CDR3 sequence: CASSLGGSTEAFF. The CDR3 bases are TGCGCCAGCAGCTTGGGTGGATCCACTGAAGCTTTCTTT.

The chain carries TRBV19 and TRBJ2-2; D possibly corresponds to TRBD2 (5 bases). Deletions cut 5 bases from V and 6 bases from J, with 10 bases between. The CDR3 covers 13 residues. Germline V gene lookup returns CDR1 LNHDA and CDR2 SQIVND (reference sequence). The CDR3 loop reads CASSLGLAGELFF. The CDR3 region has the DNA TGTGCCAGTAGTCTTGGACTGGCCGGGGAGCTGTTTTTT. Using reference TRBV19 and TRBJ2-2 for the parts outside the CDR3, the full variable domain is DGGITQSPKYLFRKEGQNVTLSCEQNLNHDAMYWYRQDPGQGLRLIYYSQIVNDFQKGDIAEGYSVSREKKESFPLTVTSAQKNPTAFYLCASSLGLAGELFFGEGSRLTVL.

In DNA, the CDR3 is TGTGCCAGTAGTACCTACATAGAAGAGACCCAGTACTTC. Its translation: CASSTYIEETQYF. This chain links TRBV19 with TRBJ2-5; D is ambiguous. Looked up from germline, CDR1 is LNHDA and CDR2 is SQIVND (reference sequence). The V gene lost 4 bases and the J gene lost 3 bases, with 9 bases spanning the gap. This CDR3 spans 13 amino acids.

The CDR3 bases are TGCGCCAGCAGCTTGCAAGGACAGGGTCGGGGGGAGCTGTTTTTT. Amino acid sequence: CASSLQGQGRGELFF. V and J are TRBV5-1 and TRBJ2-2, with 8 bases lining up with TRBD1. J lost 8 bases, V lost 1 base, and 7 bases had no gene match. Germline loops: CDR1 SGHRS, CDR2 YFSETQ. This CDR3 is 15 amino acids long.

This chain links TRBV18 with TRBJ1-4, with D possibly matching TRBD1 (6 bases). There are 16 residues in the CDR3. V lost 2 bases and J lost 0, with 10 bases in between. CDR1 KGHSH and CDR2 LQKENI come from the germline V gene. CDR3 protein: CASSPWGGPTNEKLFF. The CDR3 nucleotides are TGTGCCAGCTCACCATGGGGGGGCCCAACTAATGAAAAACTGTTTTTT.

Worth noting for this clone: Other DNA sequences in this sample translate to the same CDR3. This chain uses TRBV18 with TRBJ2-7, with a weak D call TRBD1 (5 bases). With 1 base removed from V and 4 bases from J, the gap between germline ends came to 8 bases. Germline values: CDR1 KGHSH, CDR2 LQKENI. CDR3 length: 13 residues. CDR3 nucleotides: TGTGCCAGCTCACCACTTAGGGGTTACGAGCAGTACGTC. Translation gives CASSPLRGYEQYV.

This clone was counted between two and nine times. The rearrangement joins TRBV5-4 to TRBJ2-5; 12 positions match TRBD2. Germline V gives CDR1 SGHNT, CDR2 YYREEE (reference sequence). This CDR3 region has 16 residues. The junction had 3 bases not matched to a gene; V was cut back by 2 bases and J by 1 base. This CDR3 is CASSLLAGGTQETQYF. CDR3 in DNA: TGTGCCAGCAGCTTACTAGCGGGGGGAACCCAAGAGACCCAGTACTTC.

The chain recombines TRBV7-2 with TRBJ1-1; D gene unclear. CDR3 length: 14 amino acids. In germline, CDR1 is SGHTA, CDR2 FQGNSA. V was clipped by 2 bases and J by 1 base, with 8 bases between them. The CDR3 bases are TGTGCCAGCAGCTTATGGGGATCGAACACTGAAGCTTTCTTT. This codes for CASSLWGSNTEAFF.

The gene calls are TRBV24-1 and TRBJ2-2; 7 bases are shared with TRBD1. CDR1 is KGHDR and CDR2 is SFDVKD in the germline V gene. Unmatched junction bases numbered 6, after V lost 7 bases and J lost 8 bases. The CDR3 has 13 residues. Written as DNA, the CDR3 is TGTGCCACCAGGCGCGACAGGGCAGGGGAGCTGTTTTTT. Encoded protein: CATRRDRAGELFF.

The CDR3 sequence: CASSPTSGALDNKHTEAFF. DNA for the CDR3: TGTGCCAGCAGTCCCACTTCAGGGGCGTTAGACAATAAGCACACTGAAGCTTTCTTT. The chain combines TRBV13 with TRBJ1-1; a weak D match, TRBD1 (6 bases). The V end was cut by 6 bases, the J end by 3 bases, with 29 bases between. This CDR3 comprises 19 residues. The germline V gene has CDR1 PRHDT and CDR2 FYEKMQ (reference sequence).

The rearrangement joins TRBV19 to TRBJ2-2, with D perhaps matching TRBD1 or TRBD2 (6 bases each). CDR3 size: 15 residues. The V end lost 1 base, the J end lost 6 bases, and 12 bases lay between the germline ends. Germline V gives CDR1 LNHDA, CDR2 SQIVND (reference sequence). The CDR3 loop reads CASSIAGGIAGELFF. In DNA, the CDR3 is TGTGCCAGTAGTATAGCCGGGGGCATCGCCGGGGAGCTGTTTTTT.

The chain is built from TRBV18 and TRBJ2-2, with TRBD1 matching 11 bases. CDR1 and CDR2 from the germline V gene are KGHSH and LQKENI. The V and J ends lost 6 bases and 4 bases, in that order; junction bases with no gene match: 4. The CDR3 totals 15 residues. The CDR3 loop reads CASSAGTGGTGELFF. The CDR3 bases are TGTGCCAGCTCTGCGGGGACAGGGGGCACCGGGGAGCTGTTTTTT.

The genes are TRBV11-2 and TRBJ1-1; tentatively, D is TRBD1 (5 bases). Trimming took off 5 bases at V and 10 bases at J, with 17 bases between the two ends. CDR3 length: 13 residues. Looked up from germline, CDR1 is SGHAT and CDR2 is FQNNGV. The CDR3 coding sequence is TGTGCCAGCAGCATCGGGGGATACACGAGAGCTTTCTTT. The encoded protein is CASSIGGYTRAFF.

This clone was counted only a few times. Other nucleotide sequences from this sample produce the same CDR3. The chain links TRBV12-5 to TRBJ2-2; no firm D call. The CDR3 consists of 15 residues. The germline V and J ends were trimmed by 1 base and 1 base, with 7 bases remaining between them. Germline CDR1 and CDR2: LGHNT and FRNRAP. The CDR3 sequence: CASGLGHGNTGELFF. CDR3 DNA: TGTGCTAGTGGTTTGGGACACGGGAACACCGGGGAGCTGTTTTTT.

This chain links TRBV27 with TRBJ1-5, with 8 bases lining up with TRBD1. The CDR3 extends over 16 amino acids. J lost 6 bases, V lost 6 bases, and 13 bases had no gene match. Germline CDR1 MNHEY, CDR2 SMNVEV (reference sequence). CDR3 sequence: CASRREGQGAVQPQHF. The CDR3 coding sequence is TGTGCCAGCAGAAGAGAGGGTCAGGGGGCTGTTCAGCCCCAGCATTTT.

This clone occurred a few times. The rearrangement joins TRBV2 to TRBJ1-5; 7 bases fit TRBD1. This CDR3 is built from 14 residues. Germline V gene data show CDR1 as SNHLY and CDR2 as FYNNEI. The V gene end was trimmed by 9 bases and the J gene end by 6 bases; junction bases not matched to a gene: 11. CDR3 sequence reads: CASLSGGLGQPQHF. Here the CDR3 DNA reads TGTGCCAGTCTCTCAGGGGGTTTGGGTCAGCCCCAGCATTTT.